Below are 16 T cell receptor beta chains sequenced from a single sample in a study of regulatory T cells in long-lasting Graves disease. In building TCR beta libraries, iRepertoire HTBI primers were used together with Arm-PCR of CDR3 regions. TCRdb itself ran the multiplex PCR reads through MiXCR, one entry per CDR3 protein. The sample consists of under 450,000 distinct CDR3 sequences, 20% to 25% of them appearing once. The time point: persistent/refractory GD, antithyroid drugs over 5 years with positive TRAb. Isolated PBMC RNA provided the starting material for the TCR library. Sequencing used peripheral blood mononuclear cells (PBMCs), obtained when the disease was refractory, from a patient treated with antithyroid drugs. The receptors come from a woman in her thirties or forties with Graves disease.

This clonotype appeared a few times. The chain recombines TRBV19 with TRBJ2-1; the match to TRBD2 covers 9 bases. Germline V CDR1 and CDR2: LNHDA, SQIVND (reference sequence). The V gene end was trimmed by 4 bases and the J gene end by 4 bases; junction bases not matched to a gene: 2. The CDR3 is 14 amino acids. The CDR3 nucleotides read TGTGCCAGTAGTAGACTAGCGGCTTACAATGAGCAGTTCTTC. The encoded protein is CASSRLAAYNEQFF.

V is TRBV7-9 and J is TRBJ1-3; 7 bases fit TRBD1. Germline-derived CDR1 and CDR2 are SEHNR and FQNEAQ (reference sequence). This CDR3 spans 16 amino acids. V dropped 5 bases and J dropped 4; count of bases not matched to a gene: 11. In nucleotides, the CDR3 is TGTGCCAGCAGCCCCGACAGGGTAGCCCCCGGAAACACCATATATTTT. Translation gives CASSPDRVAPGNTIYF.

This clonotype was recorded a few times. This chain uses TRBV10-3 with TRBJ2-6; 11 nucleotides match TRBD1. The CDR3 is 20 residues long. In germline, CDR1 is ENHRY, CDR2 SYGVKD. Losses at the gene ends were 0 bases for V and 2 bases for J; bases not matched to a gene: 9. The CDR3 region has the DNA TGTGCCATCAGTGAGTCGGGGTATGGACAGGGGGCTGCTGGGGCCAACGTCCTGACTTTC. It is translated as CAISESGYGQGAAGANVLTF.

This clonotype was counted many times. The J gene is TRBJ2-1, the V gene TRBV28, with TRBD2 identical over 8 bases. V shed 5 bases, J shed 2 bases, and the junction held 2 bases outside the gene matches. Germline V gives CDR1 MDHEN, CDR2 SYDVKM. The CDR3 loop spans 14 amino acids. CDR3 region: CASSPGLAYNEQFF. The CDR3, as DNA: TGTGCCAGCAGTCCGGGACTAGCCTACAATGAGCAGTTCTTC. The full variable domain, completed using reference TRBV28 and TRBJ2-1, is DVKVTQSSRYLVKRTGEKVFLECVQDMDHENMFWYRQDPGLGLRLIYFSYDVKMKEKGDIPEGYSVSREKKERFSLILESASTNQTSMYLCASSPGLAYNEQFFGPGTRLTVL.

This clonotype came up a few times. The chain has TRBV20-1 and TRBJ2-7; 11 bases match TRBD1. J gave up 9 bases and V 5 bases, and 15 bases lay outside the gene matches. This CDR3 has 15 amino acids. Germline CDR1 is DFQATT and CDR2 is SNEGSKA (reference sequence). The CDR3, as DNA: TGCAGTGCTCTATTTCCGGGACAGGGGGGTGGGGGGCAGTACTTC. Translating it yields CSALFPGQGGGGQYF.

In its sample, this clonotype was seen a few times. V gene TRBV7-2 combines with J gene TRBJ1-5, with 9 positions matching TRBD1. Germline V gene data show CDR1 as SGHTA and CDR2 as FQGNSA. The CDR3 totals 15 residues. Losses at the gene ends were 5 bases for V and 3 bases for J; bases not matched to a gene: 5. The CDR3 region is CASSPGTGTNQPQHF. The CDR3 nucleotides read TGTGCCAGCAGCCCGGGGACAGGGACCAATCAGCCCCAGCATTTT.

This rearrangement joins TRBV27 to TRBJ2-7; no clear D gene. Trimming took 6 bases from V and 0 from J, leaving 12 bases between them. Germline V gene sequence: CDR1 MNHEY, CDR2 SMNVEV (reference sequence). This CDR3 is 14 amino acids long. This CDR3 is CASRRSVDSYEQYF. Written as DNA, the CDR3 is TGTGCCAGCAGGCGTTCGGTAGACTCCTACGAGCAGTACTTC.

Ten or more counts support this clonotype. The rearrangement uses TRBV19 and TRBJ1-1; TRBD1 matches 7 bases. The CDR3 runs to 19 residues. Trimming removed 2 bases from V and 11 bases from J; junction bases left unmatched: 26. Per germline, CDR1 LNHDA and CDR2 SQIVND (reference sequence). CDR3 DNA: TGTGCCAGTAGTATATCCTCCTGGCGGAACAGGGGCCGGAGCGAATGGGCTTTCTTT. It codes for CASSISSWRNRGRSEWAFF.

This clonotype showed up many times. As DNA, the CDR3 is TGTGCCAGCACCTTAGGCGGAGGACAGGGGGCCAGTGGCTACACCTTC. It yields the protein CASTLGGGQGASGYTF. The V and J genes are TRBV28 and TRBJ1-2; 11 positions match TRBD1. The germline gives CDR1 MDHEN, CDR2 SYDVKM. V lost 7 bases to trimming and J lost 7 bases; unmatched junction nucleotides: 14. This CDR3 has 16 amino acids.

The chain carries TRBV7-9 and TRBJ2-7, with a tentative D call TRBD1 (5 bases). The germline V gene encodes CDR1 SEHNR and CDR2 FQNEAQ (reference sequence). The V end lost 5 bases, the J end lost 1 base, and 15 bases lay between the germline ends. The CDR3 is 15 residues long. The CDR3 region has the DNA TGTGCCAGCAGCCCCCCGGCAGGGTGGTCCTACGAGCAGTACTTC. This gives the protein CASSPPAGWSYEQYF.

This clonotype was counted a few times. The V and J genes are TRBV20-1 and TRBJ2-4, with unresolved D. The CDR3 sequence is 11 residues long. CDR1 and CDR2 (germline): DFQATT, SNEGSKA (reference sequence). Trimming cost V 5 bases and J 3 bases, with 5 bases left between them. For the CDR3, the DNA is TGCAGTGCTCGGGTCAAAAACATTCAGTACTTC. Its protein product is CSARVKNIQYF.

This clonotype was recorded a few times. This chain joins TRBV2 and TRBJ2-7; D remains ambiguous. Germline values: CDR1 SNHLY, CDR2 FYNNEI. V lost 6 bases and J 0 bases, leaving 9 bases between the germline ends. The CDR3 extends over 13 amino acids. Here the CDR3 reads CASSFHSSYEQYF. In DNA form, the CDR3 reads TGTGCCAGCAGCTTCCACAGCTCCTACGAGCAGTACTTC.

The genes are TRBV5-4 and TRBJ2-7; perhaps TRBD1 as D (6 bases). The germline V gene encodes CDR1 SGHNT and CDR2 YYREEE (reference sequence). CDR3 length: 15 residues. The germline V and J ends were trimmed by 0 bases and 3 bases, with 13 bases remaining between them. CDR3 in DNA: TGTGCCAGCAGCTTGGGTGGACAGCTATTCTACGAGCAGTACTTC. It yields the protein CASSLGGQLFYEQYF.

This chain uses TRBV11-1 with TRBJ2-1; unclear D gene. This CDR3 has 17 residues. The germline V and J ends were trimmed by 1 base and 0 bases, with 13 bases remaining between them. CDR1 SGHAT and CDR2 FQDESV come from the germline V gene (reference sequence). The CDR3 DNA reads as TGTGCCAGCAGCTTAGGGGATAGGTGGGGCTCCTACAATGAGCAGTTCTTC. Translating it yields CASSLGDRWGSYNEQFF.

Many counts were recorded for this clonotype. The chain is built from TRBV2 and TRBJ2-5, with unresolved D. The V gene lost 5 bases and the J gene lost 1 base, with 8 bases spanning the gap. The germline V gene has CDR1 SNHLY and CDR2 FYNNEI. The CDR3 has 13 amino acids. This chain's CDR3 is CASSWSPQETQYF. The CDR3 coding sequence is TGTGCCAGCAGTTGGTCACCCCAAGAGACCCAGTACTTC.

The chain carries TRBV7-8 and TRBJ1-3; TRBD1 matches 9 bases. CDR1 SGHVS and CDR2 FQNEAQ come from the germline V gene. Trimming at V came to 5 bases and at J to 2 bases, leaving 4 bases not matched to a gene. The CDR3 is 15 amino acids. CDR3 sequence: CASSPGQGAGNTIYF. The CDR3 DNA is TGTGCCAGCAGCCCGGGACAGGGCGCTGGAAACACCATATATTTT. The entire variable domain, with the rest obtained from reference TRBV7-8 and TRBJ1-3, is as follows: GAGVSQSPRYKVAKRGQDVALRCDPISGHVSLFWYQQALGQGPEFLTYFQNEAQLDKSGLPSDRFFAERPEGSVSTLKIQRTQQEDSAVYLCASSPGQGAGNTIYFGEGSWLTVV.